Listed here are 4 T cell receptor beta chains from one sample, sequenced in a study of technical replicates of blood from several donors. Data came from immunoSEQ multiplex PCR; TCRdb stores just in-frame clones and leaves some out. Of tens of thousands of clones in the sample, 85% to 95% were seen once. Sequenced input: T cells isolated from PBMCs. These TCRs come from a human donor in good health.

The V gene is TRBV19, the J gene TRBJ2-1; 14 bases align to TRBD2. V was clipped by 4 bases and J by 0 bases; unmatched bases: 14. Germline CDR1 is LNHDA and CDR2 is SQIVND (reference sequence). This CDR3 has 21 residues. In nucleotides, the CDR3 is TGTGCCAGTAGTAGGGCCCGGACTAGCGGGAGGTCCCGGAGCTCCTACAATGAGCAGTTCTTC. Translation gives CASSRARTSGRSRSSYNEQFF.

The gene calls are TRBV19 and TRBJ2-1; 10 nucleotides match TRBD2. Germline-derived CDR1 and CDR2 are LNHDA and SQIVND (reference sequence). V lost 6 bases and J lost 0; bases outside the gene matches: 5. This CDR3 has 16 amino acids. The CDR3, as DNA: TGTGCCAGTAGACGACTAGCGGGCGACTCCTACAATGAGCAGTTCTTC. The encoded protein is CASRRLAGDSYNEQFF.

This clone was seen a single time. The CDR3 protein is CASSARDRGSYEQYF. The CDR3 DNA sequence: TGTGCCAGCAGCGCCCGGGACAGGGGTTCCTACGAGCAGTACTTC. The chain links TRBV7-9 to TRBJ2-7; 10 positions match TRBD1. There are 15 residues in the CDR3. V was clipped by 5 bases and J by 1 base; unmatched bases: 5. CDR1 SEHNR and CDR2 FQNEAQ come from the germline V gene (reference sequence).

This rearrangement joins TRBV7-9 to TRBJ1-1; 7 bases fit TRBD1. CDR1 and CDR2 from the germline V gene are SEHNR and FQNEAQ (reference sequence). The ends lost 5 bases at V and 7 bases at J; junction bases unmatched: 7. This CDR3 contains 13 residues. The CDR3 nucleotides read TGTGCCAGCAGCGAACAGGGGACCGTTGAAGCTTTCTTT. Translation gives CASSEQGTVEAFF.